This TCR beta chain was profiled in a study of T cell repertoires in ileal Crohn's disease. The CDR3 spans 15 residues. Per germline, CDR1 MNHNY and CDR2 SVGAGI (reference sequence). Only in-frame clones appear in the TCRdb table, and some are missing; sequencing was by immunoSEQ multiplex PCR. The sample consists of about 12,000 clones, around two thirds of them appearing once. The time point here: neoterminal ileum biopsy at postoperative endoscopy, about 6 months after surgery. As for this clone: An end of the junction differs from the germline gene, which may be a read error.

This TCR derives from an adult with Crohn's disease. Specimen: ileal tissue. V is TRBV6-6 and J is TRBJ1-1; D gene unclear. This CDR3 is CASSYLGAPNAEAFF. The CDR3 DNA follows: TGTGCCAGCAGTTACTTGGGTGCACCGAACGCTGAAGCTTTCTTT.